Listed below are T cell receptor beta chains from one sample, sequenced in a study of human T cells and chemical hapten exposure. MiXCR, run by TCRdb on the RACE reads, gives a single entry per CDR3 protein. The sample lists around 100,000 distinct CDR3 sequences, roughly 9.6% occurring once. This specimen was whole blood, taken in connection with sensitization to the hapten diphenylcyclopropenone (DPC). Source of these receptors: a woman between 40 and 50 years old with alopecia areata. Some clones in this sample may be carry-over from other donors' samples. The CDR3 runs from the conserved cysteine through the conserved F or W. Fields, in order: J gene, V gene, clone size, D gene, CDR3 protein, CDR3 DNA. A D gene is named only where the DNA matches it firmly. Clone size appears in some rows only: once, few, many, or a class for an expanded clone.

TRBJ2-1	TRBV28	-	-	CAESRQGLSSYNEQFF	TGTGCCGAAAGCCGACAGGGACTAAGCTCCTACAATGAGCAGTTCTTC
TRBJ2-2	TRBV19	few	-	CASTQGGLPNTGELFF	TGTGCCAGTACCCAGGGGGGGCTCCCGAACACCGGGGAGCTGTTTTTT
TRBJ1-2	TRBV29-1	-	-	CSVEAGPYGYTF	TGCAGCGTTGAGGCGGGGCCCTATGGCTACACCTTC
TRBJ2-1	TRBV7-8	many	-	CASSPGAAPYNEQFF	TGTGCCAGCAGCCCCGGGGCGGCTCCCTACAATGAGCAGTTCTTC
TRBJ1-5	TRBV6-2/TRBV6-3	-	-	CASKPGDSNQPQHF	TGTGCCAGCAAGCCGGGGGATAGCAATCAGCCCCAGCATTTT
TRBJ2-3	TRBV7-2	-	TRBD2	CASSLRSGTSGLTDTQYF	TGTGCCAGCAGCTTAAGGTCCGGGACTAGCGGCCTCACAGATACGCAGTATTTT
TRBJ2-1	TRBV21-1	-	-	CASSSKEPSSYNEQFF	TGTGCCAGCAGCTCCAAGGAACCGAGCTCCTACAATGAGCAGTTCTTC
TRBJ2-1	TRBV4-1	-	TRBD2	CASSQDWGTSGTGSEQFF	TGCGCCAGCAGCCAAGATTGGGGGACTAGCGGGACGGGGAGTGAGCAGTTCTTC
TRBJ2-1	TRBV24-1	-	TRBD1	CATSHLGRGLRNEQFF	TGTGCCACCAGCCATCTTGGCAGGGGGCTGAGGAATGAGCAGTTCTTC
TRBJ1-1	TRBV5-4	many	-	CASRSWSGNTEAFF	TGTGCCAGCAGGTCCTGGTCCGGGAACACTGAAGCTTTCTTT
TRBJ2-5	TRBV20-1	-	-	CSARVDRPQETQYF	TGCAGTGCTAGAGTAGACAGGCCACAAGAGACCCAGTACTTC
TRBJ1-2	TRBV21-1	many	-	CASISDSPLPGYTF	TGTGCCAGCATCTCGGACAGTCCCCTACCTGGCTACACCTTC
TRBJ2-2	TRBV7-3	-	-	CASSLLRVNTGELFF	TGTGCCAGCAGCTTATTACGGGTGAACACCGGGGAGCTGTTTTTT
TRBJ2-2	TRBV5-4	few	TRBD1	CASSDARGRIGELFF	TGTGCCAGCAGCGATGCGAGGGGGCGCATCGGGGAGCTGTTTTTT
TRBJ2-3	TRBV11-2	-	-	CASSLVGTADTQYF	TGTGCCAGCAGCTTAGTGGGAACCGCAGATACGCAGTATTTT
TRBJ1-6	TRBV4-3	-	-	CASSQERTYNSPLHF	TGCGCCAGCAGCCAAGAGAGGACCTATAATTCACCCCTCCACTTT
TRBJ2-6	TRBV5-4	-	-	CASSLVTGANVLTF	TGTGCCAGCAGCTTGGTAACTGGGGCCAACGTCCTGACTTTC
TRBJ2-2	TRBV7-3	-	-	CASSLEPNTGELFF	TGTGCCAGCAGCTTAGAACCGAACACCGGGGAGCTGTTTTTT
TRBJ2-1	TRBV4-1	many	-	CASSQVPTAVLLVAPNEQFF	TGCGCCAGCAGCCAAGTCCCGACAGCCGTTTTACTAGTTGCCCCCAATGAGCAGTTCTTC
TRBJ1-1	TRBV3-1	few	TRBD1	CASSQTGTGGPSF	TGTGCCAGCAGCCAAACCGGGACAGGGGGCCCGAGCTTT
TRBJ2-1	TRBV24-1	-	-	CATSDWDLHEQFF	TGTGCCACCAGTGACTGGGACCTGCATGAGCAGTTCTTC
TRBJ1-1	TRBV24-1	many	-	CATSASGYTEAFF	TGTGCCACCAGTGCCTCGGGGTACACTGAAGCTTTCTTT
TRBJ2-7	TRBV20-1	-	TRBD2	CSARGLAASYEQYF	TGCAGTGCTAGAGGCCTAGCGGCCTCCTACGAGCAGTACTTC
TRBJ2-5	TRBV29-1	many	-	CSVFMGRISRETQYF	TGCAGCGTGTTTATGGGCAGGATAAGTAGGGAGACCCAGTACTTC
TRBJ1-1	TRBV28	few	-	CASSLGGFMNTEAFF	TGTGCCAGCAGTTTAGGGGGATTCATGAACACTGAAGCTTTCTTT
TRBJ1-2	TRBV11-3	few	-	CASSPPEGYTF	TGTGCCAGCAGCCCGCCCGAAGGCTACACCTTC
TRBJ2-3	TRBV14	-	-	CASSPRVKDTQYF	TGTGCCAGCAGCCCCAGGGTGAAAGATACGCAGTATTTT